One and the same sample provided the 10 T cell receptor beta chains below, sequenced in a study of identical twins. TCRdb re-analysed the 5' RACE reads in MiXCR, keeping a single row per CDR3 protein. The table has fewer than 900,000 distinct CDR3 sequences, 21% seen once. These same data were also listed under a study on T cells expressing NK-cell markers.

Sequenced input: PBMCs. These receptors came from a young woman in good health.

This clonotype has a count of ten or more. The chain links TRBV7-9 to TRBJ2-5; TRBD2 might be the D (5 bases). Per germline, CDR1 SEHNR and CDR2 FQNEAQ (reference sequence). The CDR3 contains 15 residues. V shed 6 bases and J shed 5 bases, with 19 bases lying between them. This CDR3 reads CASSRPGVGKETQYF. CDR3 DNA sequence: TGTGCCAGCAGTCGACCCGGGGTCGGTAAGGAGACCCAGTACTTC.

This chain links TRBV5-1 with TRBJ2-7, with D perhaps matching TRBD2 (5 bases). CDR1 and CDR2 (germline): SGHRS, YFSETQ. Trimming took 6 bases from V and 2 from J, leaving 18 bases between them. The CDR3 has 15 amino acids. Here the CDR3 reads CASTVFASGTYEQYF. CDR3 DNA sequence: TGCGCCAGCACCGTATTTGCGAGCGGAACCTACGAGCAGTACTTC.

V usage is TRBV7-2 and J usage is TRBJ2-2; no clear D. The V and J ends lost 5 bases and 6 bases respectively, with 7 bases between them. Germline values: CDR1 SGHTA, CDR2 FQGNSA. This CDR3 has 12 amino acids. CDR3 coding DNA: TGTGCCAGCAGCCCCGTCCCCGGGGAGCTGTTTTTT. Residues: CASSPVPGELFF.

This clonotype was found a few times. The V call is TRBV6-5, the J call TRBJ2-7; D is perhaps TRBD2 (5 bases). The V gene's germline CDR1 is MNHEY and CDR2 SVGAGI. The CDR3 is made up of 15 amino acids. V was cut by 4 bases and J by 1 base, with 14 bases left in between. The CDR3 reads CASSSPGRVSYEQYF. The CDR3 DNA sequence: TGTGCCAGCAGTTCCCCTGGGCGGGTTTCCTACGAGCAGTACTTC.

The chain has TRBV20-1 and TRBJ2-3; TRBD2 might be the D (5 bases). Germline V gives CDR1 DFQATT, CDR2 SNEGSKA (reference sequence). V lost 7 bases and J 2 bases, leaving 16 bases between the germline ends. CDR3 length: 14 residues. The CDR3 is CSVPDFKITDTQYF. CDR3 DNA sequence: TGCAGTGTTCCGGACTTCAAGATCACAGATACGCAGTATTTT.

Ten or more counts support this clonotype. The CDR3, as DNA: TGTGCCAGCAGCCAAGACGGAGCGGGAGGGCCCTCTCATGCTGAGCAGTTCTTC. This sequence encodes CASSQDGAGGPSHAEQFF. J is TRBJ2-1 and V is TRBV14; 10 positions match TRBD2. Looked up from germline, CDR1 is SGHDN and CDR2 is FVKESK. The CDR3 sequence is 18 residues long. Trimming cost V 0 bases and J 9 bases; bases outside gene matches: 14.

V and J are TRBV20-1 and TRBJ2-2; D uncertain. Germline lookup yields CDR1 DFQATT and CDR2 SNEGSKA (reference sequence). V was cut by 3 bases and J by 6 bases, with 14 bases left in between. CDR3 length: 14 residues. The CDR3 sequence: CSARGNSLAGELFF. As DNA, the CDR3 is TGCAGTGCTAGGGGAAACTCGTTAGCCGGGGAGCTGTTTTTT.

Of note for this clonotype: An end of the junction differs from the germline gene, which may be a read error. The V and J genes are TRBV12-3 or TRBV12-4 and TRBJ2-3, with D perhaps being TRBD1 or TRBD2 (5 bases each). This CDR3 is 15 amino acids long. CDR3 nucleotides: TGTGCCGGCAGCCGGGACCGAGGTAGCACAGATACGCAGTATTTT. This codes for CAGSRDRGSTDTQYF.

The chain couples TRBV20-1 to TRBJ1-6; D possibly corresponds to TRBD1 (5 bases). Trimming took 0 bases from V and 7 from J, leaving 7 bases between them. CDR1 is DFQATT and CDR2 is SNEGSKA in the germline V gene (reference sequence). The CDR3 has 13 residues. The CDR3 coding sequence is TGCAGTGCTAGAGAGGGGCCAAATTCACCCCTCCACTTT. Amino acids: CSAREGPNSPLHF.

The CDR3 DNA follows: TGTGCCACACAGAAGGCGGGGGACACTGAAGCTTTCTTT. As protein: CATQKAGDTEAFF. The V and J genes are TRBV10-3 and TRBJ1-1, with D maybe TRBD1 (5 bases). The CDR3 contains 13 residues. In germline, CDR1 is ENHRY, CDR2 SYGVKD. The V end was cut by 10 bases, the J end by 3 bases, with 15 bases between.